A selection of T cell receptor beta chains follows, all from one sample in a study of shared clonotypes between healthy human individuals. Measured with immunoSEQ multiplex PCR; TCRdb has only the in-frame clones, and not every one. There are some 2,100,000 clones in the sample; roughly 95% occur only once, and 0.1% to 0.15% lies in the top ten. Sequenced input: naive CD4+ T cells sorted from blood. These receptor sequences come from a man between 18 and 29 years old in good health. The CDR3 runs from the conserved cysteine through the conserved F or W. The D gene is left open where the match is weak. For some rows the clone size is stated as once, few or many, or as a class when expanded; others skip it.

size: .; D: .; V: TRBV10-2; J: TRBJ2-1; CDR3: CASSEGLLRAYNEQFF; DNA: TGCGCCAGCAGTGAAGGGCTCCTACGCGCCTACAATGAGCAGTTCTTC
size: .; D: .; V: TRBV25-1; J: TRBJ2-1; CDR3: CASSESRIAIDEQFF; DNA: TGTGCCAGCAGTGAATCTAGGATAGCGATCGATGAGCAGTTCTTC
size: .; D: TRBD1; V: TRBV2; J: TRBJ2-2; CDR3: CASTLDRDYTGELFF; DNA: TGTGCCAGCACGCTGGACAGGGACTACACCGGGGAGCTGTTTTTT
size: .; D: .; V: TRBV30; J: TRBJ2-2; CDR3: CAWSPPNTGELFF; DNA: TGTGCCTGGAGTCCCCCGAACACCGGGGAGCTGTTTTTT
size: once; D: TRBD2; V: TRBV10-1; J: TRBJ2-3; CDR3: CASSSGMTDTQYF; DNA: TGCGCCAGCAGTAGCGGGATGACAGATACGCAGTATTTT
size: .; D: TRBD1; V: TRBV30; J: TRBJ1-2; CDR3: CAWSFTGAAIPSNYGYTF; DNA: TGTGCCTGGAGTTTTACAGGGGCCGCCATCCCCTCTAACTATGGCTACACCTTC
size: .; D: .; V: TRBV9; J: TRBJ2-2; CDR3: CASSVEGSGELFF; DNA: TGTGCCAGCAGCGTAGAGGGTTCCGGGGAGCTGTTTTTT
size: .; D: .; V: TRBV7-3; J: TRBJ2-5; CDR3: CASSLSPQETQYF; DNA: TGTGCCAGCAGCTTATCACCCCAAGAGACCCAGTACTTC
size: once; D: TRBD1; V: TRBV6-1; J: TRBJ1-5; CDR3: CASSEGGTGSPFQPQHF; DNA: TGTGCCAGCAGTGAAGGGGGGACAGGGAGTCCGTTTCAGCCCCAGCATTTT
size: .; D: .; V: TRBV5-1; J: TRBJ1-1; CDR3: CASSLGQQGGTEAFF; DNA: TGCGCCAGCAGCTTGGGCCAACAGGGAGGCACTGAAGCTTTCTTT
size: once; D: .; V: TRBV7-9; J: TRBJ2-2; CDR3: CASSLREDGELFF; DNA: TGTGCCAGCAGCTTGAGGGAAGACGGGGAGCTGTTTTTT
size: .; D: .; V: TRBV2; J: TRBJ1-1; CDR3: CASRYKSNEYEAFF; DNA: TGTGCCAGCAGGTATAAGAGTAATGAGTATGAAGCTTTCTTT
size: .; D: .; V: TRBV11-3; J: TRBJ2-2; CDR3: CASSSGSSNTGELFF; DNA: TGTGCCAGCAGCTCGGGGAGTTCGAACACCGGGGAGCTGTTTTTT
size: .; D: .; V: TRBV2; J: TRBJ2-2; CDR3: CASRRLFTGELFF; DNA: TGTGCCAGCCGTCGGTTATTCACCGGGGAGCTGTTTTTT
size: .; D: .; V: TRBV30; J: TRBJ2-7; CDR3: CAWSVPGTIYEQYF; DNA: TGTGCCTGGAGTGTGCCAGGGACGATCTACGAGCAGTACTTC
size: .; D: .; V: TRBV30; J: TRBJ1-5; CDR3: CAHILWGQPQHF; DNA: TGTGCTCACATCCTCTGGGGTCAGCCCCAGCATTTT
size: .; D: TRBD1; V: TRBV5-6; J: TRBJ1-2; CDR3: CASSGTGRDYYGYTF; DNA: TGTGCCAGCAGCGGGACAGGACGTGACTACTATGGCTACACCTTC
size: .; D: .; V: TRBV5-1; J: TRBJ2-2; CDR3: CASSLYGAGNTGELFF; DNA: TGCGCCAGCAGCTTGTATGGGGCGGGGAACACCGGGGAGCTGTTTTTT
size: .; D: .; V: TRBV5-6; J: TRBJ2-7; CDR3: CASSLAPKAGSEQYF; DNA: TGTGCCAGCAGCTTGGCCCCGAAGGCGGGCTCCGAGCAGTACTTC
size: .; D: TRBD2; V: TRBV19; J: TRBJ2-7; CDR3: CASTPKGTNTNYEQYF; DNA: TGTGCCAGTACCCCCAAAGGGACTAACACCAACTACGAGCAGTACTTC
size: .; D: .; V: TRBV9; J: TRBJ1-1; CDR3: CASSVGEYTEAFF; DNA: TGTGCCAGCAGCGTAGGAGAGTACACTGAAGCTTTCTTT
size: .; D: TRBD2; V: TRBV2; J: TRBJ2-1; CDR3: CASRPRTSGGPLDFF; DNA: TGTGCCAGCAGGCCAAGGACTAGCGGGGGCCCCCTGGACTTCTTC
size: .; D: .; V: TRBV6-1; J: TRBJ2-7; CDR3: CASSEAGVPWYEQYF; DNA: TGTGCCAGCAGTGAAGCGGGGGTTCCTTGGTACGAGCAGTACTTC
size: .; D: .; V: TRBV19; J: TRBJ2-7; CDR3: CASSTQGGYEQYF; DNA: TGTGCCAGTAGTACACAAGGGGGCTACGAGCAGTACTTC
size: .; D: .; V: TRBV7-9; J: TRBJ2-7; CDR3: CASSLVGGKDEQYF; DNA: TGTGCCAGCAGCTTAGTAGGTGGAAAGGACGAGCAGTACTTC
size: .; D: .; V: TRBV10-3; J: TRBJ2-1; CDR3: CATGKASHLLGNEQFF; DNA: TGTGCCACGGGGAAAGCGTCCCACCTTTTGGGAAATGAGCAGTTCTTC
size: .; D: .; V: TRBV25-1; J: TRBJ2-3; CDR3: CASSRSSTQGDTQYF; DNA: TGTGCCAGCAGCCGATCGTCAACCCAAGGGGATACGCAGTATTTT
size: .; D: .; V: TRBV7-6; J: TRBJ2-3; CDR3: CASSSANTQYF; DNA: TGTGCCAGCAGCTCCGCAAATACGCAGTATTTT
size: .; D: .; V: TRBV27; J: TRBJ2-7; CDR3: CASSFERDSTVVWF; DNA: TGTGCCAGCAGTTTCGAACGCGACTCGACTGTGGTGTGGTTC
size: .; D: .; V: TRBV4-1; J: TRBJ1-5; CDR3: CASSQGAPTLQPQHF; DNA: TGCGCCAGCAGCCAAGGGGCCCCAACCCTACAGCCCCAGCATTTT
size: .; D: TRBD1; V: TRBV2; J: TRBJ1-1; CDR3: CASRGTDTEAFF; DNA: TGTGCCAGCAGAGGGACAGACACTGAAGCTTTCTTT
size: once; D: .; V: TRBV6-6; J: TRBJ2-7; CDR3: CASSQTSGNEQYF; DNA: TGTGCCAGCAGCCAAACGTCTGGGAACGAGCAGTACTTC
size: .; D: .; V: TRBV5-1; J: TRBJ2-7; CDR3: CASSPGLSGLTYEQYF; DNA: TGCGCCAGCAGCCCAGGTCTGAGCGGCCTAACCTACGAGCAGTACTTC
size: .; D: TRBD1; V: TRBV2; J: TRBJ1-4; CDR3: CASSGTGANEKLFF; DNA: TGTGCCAGCAGCGGGACAGGGGCTAATGAAAAACTGTTTTTT
size: .; D: TRBD1; V: TRBV7-9; J: TRBJ2-7; CDR3: CASSLTGTEGKQYF; DNA: TGTGCCAGCAGCCTAACCGGGACAGAAGGCAAGCAGTACTTC
size: .; D: .; V: TRBV5-1; J: TRBJ1-6; CDR3: CASSLLQGNNSPLHF; DNA: TGCGCCAGCAGCTTGTTACAGGGCAACAATTCACCCCTCCACTTT
size: .; D: .; V: TRBV7-2; J: TRBJ1-1; CDR3: CASSLAPSTEAFF; DNA: TGTGCCAGCAGCTTAGCTCCGAGCACTGAAGCTTTCTTT
size: .; D: .; V: TRBV5-1; J: TRBJ2-1; CDR3: CASSTQGGGNEQFF; DNA: TGCGCCAGCAGCACCCAGGGGGGTGGCAATGAGCAGTTCTTC
size: .; D: .; V: TRBV5-6; J: TRBJ1-2; CDR3: CASSFQANYGYTF; DNA: TGTGCCAGCAGCTTTCAGGCGAACTATGGCTACACCTTC
size: .; D: .; V: TRBV4-3; J: TRBJ1-1; CDR3: CASSQDVSYGGTEAFF; DNA: TGCGCCAGCAGCCAAGATGTCTCCTACGGGGGCACTGAAGCTTTCTTT
size: .; D: TRBD1; V: TRBV19; J: TRBJ1-5; CDR3: CATRDRGGNQPQHF; DNA: TGTGCCACGCGGGACAGGGGAGGCAATCAGCCCCAGCATTTT
size: .; D: TRBD1; V: TRBV9; J: TRBJ2-7; CDR3: CASSVGDRTYEQYF; DNA: TGTGCCAGCAGCGTAGGGGACAGAACCTACGAGCAGTACTTC
size: once; D: .; V: TRBV27; J: TRBJ2-7; CDR3: CASRPNWGERGSYEQYF; DNA: TGTGCCAGCAGACCGAATTGGGGGGAAAGGGGCTCCTACGAGCAGTACTTC
size: .; D: .; V: TRBV15; J: TRBJ2-3; CDR3: CATSPNTDTQYF; DNA: TGTGCCACCAGCCCTAACACAGATACGCAGTATTTT
size: .; D: .; V: TRBV19; J: TRBJ2-7; CDR3: CASSIRAGPTYEQYF; DNA: TGTGCCAGTAGTATAAGGGCAGGTCCTACCTACGAGCAGTACTTC
size: .; D: TRBD2; V: TRBV6-5; J: TRBJ2-2; CDR3: CASSGTSSNTGELFF; DNA: TGTGCCAGCAGTGGGACTAGTTCGAACACCGGGGAGCTGTTTTTT
size: .; D: TRBD2; V: TRBV6-1; J: TRBJ2-3; CDR3: CASSGLAGVDTQYF; DNA: TGTGCCAGTTCGGGACTAGCGGGAGTTGATACGCAGTATTTT
size: .; D: TRBD1; V: TRBV2; J: TRBJ2-2; CDR3: CANRQGGSTGELFF; DNA: TGTGCCAATCGACAGGGGGGTAGCACCGGGGAGCTGTTTTTT
size: .; D: .; V: TRBV20-1; J: TRBJ2-5; CDR3: CSAREEETQYF; DNA: TGCAGTGCTAGAGAAGAAGAGACCCAGTACTTC
size: .; D: .; V: TRBV11-2; J: TRBJ2-7; CDR3: CASRNWGAEAYEQYF; DNA: TGTGCCAGCAGGAATTGGGGAGCGGAAGCCTACGAGCAGTACTTC
size: .; D: TRBD1; V: TRBV5-1; J: TRBJ2-1; CDR3: CASSLGQGAPNEQFF; DNA: TGCGCCAGCAGCTTGGGACAGGGGGCGCCCAATGAGCAGTTCTTC
size: .; D: TRBD1; V: TRBV7-7; J: TRBJ2-5; CDR3: CASAQGASETQYF; DNA: TGTGCTAGCGCGCAGGGGGCTTCGGAGACCCAGTACTTC
size: .; D: .; V: TRBV30; J: TRBJ2-5; CDR3: CAWGHGTTPAETQYF; DNA: TGTGCTTGGGGGCACGGGACTACCCCAGCAGAGACCCAGTACTTC
size: .; D: .; V: TRBV9; J: TRBJ2-1; CDR3: CASSAQGSGGEQFF; DNA: TGTGCCAGCAGCGCCCAAGGTTCGGGTGGTGAGCAGTTCTTC
size: .; D: .; V: TRBV7-2; J: TRBJ1-1; CDR3: CASSLIGNTEAFF; DNA: TGTGCCAGCAGCTTAATAGGGAACACTGAAGCTTTCTTT
size: .; D: .; V: TRBV19; J: TRBJ2-7; CDR3: CASSMWVSYEQYF; DNA: TGTGCCAGTAGTATGTGGGTCTCCTACGAGCAGTACTTC
size: .; D: TRBD1; V: TRBV23-1; J: TRBJ2-7; CDR3: CASSHPGGLGRGSVEQYF; DNA: TGCGCCAGCAGTCACCCTGGCGGTTTGGGCAGGGGGTCGGTCGAGCAGTACTTC
size: .; D: TRBD1; V: TRBV9; J: TRBJ2-2; CDR3: CASSVPRQGIGTGELFF; DNA: TGTGCCAGCAGCGTACCCCGACAGGGGATCGGCACCGGGGAGCTGTTTTTT